This T cell receptor beta chain was sequenced for a study of shared clonotypes between healthy human individuals. Only in-frame clones appear in the TCRdb table, and some are missing; sequencing was by immunoSEQ multiplex PCR. Altogether about 1 million clones are present, about 80% being singletons, with the ten largest covering about 1.4%. As for this clone: Its antigen is unknown.

Study-level findings and limits: Naive subsets usually exceeded memory subsets in estimated richness.

Each donor was a Caucasian adult residing in Nashville, Tennessee. CD4+ cells were split into CD45RA+ naive and CD45RA-negative memory subsets. This CDR3 contains 15 residues. Germline V lookup: CDR1 MDHEN, CDR2 SYDVKM. Unmatched junction bases numbered 10, after V lost 6 bases and J lost 6 bases. The sample was memory CD4+ T cells sorted from blood. Described subset: CD45RA-negative fraction. This TCR came from a man aged 18 to 35 in good health. The chain joins TRBV28 to TRBJ2-1; 8 positions match TRBD1. CDR3 nucleotides: TGTGCCAGCAGCTACAGGGGGACCCGTAGCAATGAGCAGTTCTTC. This sequence encodes CASSYRGTRSNEQFF.